This T cell receptor beta chain is drawn from a study of T cells in women clearing cervical HPV infection. Across the whole study: Case blood drawn at lesion detection; control blood after infection cleared.

Germline loops: CDR1 SNHLY, CDR2 FYNNEI. V was cut by 8 bases and J by 7 bases, with 17 bases left in between. CDR3 length: 13 amino acids. Method: immunoSEQ multiplex PCR; TCRdb's copy keeps in-frame clones and lacks some. Here the sample table reports about 30,000 clones. As for this clone: The read ends 3 residues shy of where the CDR3 ends; the end is completed using the germline J gene.

Sequencing used blood buffy coat. The TCR sequence derives from a woman between 18 and 69 years old with a cervical HPV16 infection that either progressed to CIN3+ or cleared (not recorded which). The rearrangement links TRBV2 to TRBJ1-2, with D possibly being TRBD1 (5 bases). The sequenced part of the CDR3 DNA is TGTGCCAGCTCCACACGACTCAGGGTTGGC. Protein: CASSTRLRVG. The CDR3, in full, reads CASSTRLRVGYTF. Based on the CDR3 plus reference TRBV2 and TRBJ1-2, the full variable domain is EPEVTQTPSHQVTQMGQEVILRCVPISNHLYFYWYRQILGQKVEFLVSFYNNEISEKSEIFDDQFSVERPDGSNFTLKIRSTKLEDSAMYFCASSTRLRVGYTFGSGTRLTVV.